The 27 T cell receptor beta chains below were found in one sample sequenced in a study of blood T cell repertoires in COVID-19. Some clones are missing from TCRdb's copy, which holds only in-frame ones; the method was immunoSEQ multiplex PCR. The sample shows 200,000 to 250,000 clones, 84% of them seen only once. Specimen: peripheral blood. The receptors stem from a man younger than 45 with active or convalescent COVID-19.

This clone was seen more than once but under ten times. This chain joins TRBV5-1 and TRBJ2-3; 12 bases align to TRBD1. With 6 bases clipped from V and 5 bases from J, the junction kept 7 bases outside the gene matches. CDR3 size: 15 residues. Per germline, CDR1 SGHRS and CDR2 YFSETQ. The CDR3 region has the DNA TGCGCCAGCAACACCGGGACAGGGGGCGAAGATACGCAGTATTTT. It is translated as CASNTGTGGEDTQYF.

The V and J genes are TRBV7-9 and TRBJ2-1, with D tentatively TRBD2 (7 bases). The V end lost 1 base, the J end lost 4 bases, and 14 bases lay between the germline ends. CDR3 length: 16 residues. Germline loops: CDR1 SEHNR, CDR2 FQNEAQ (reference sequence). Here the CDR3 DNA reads TGTGCCAGCAGCTTAGGGTTCGGGGGGCCTTACAATGAGCAGTTCTTC. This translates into CASSLGFGGPYNEQFF.

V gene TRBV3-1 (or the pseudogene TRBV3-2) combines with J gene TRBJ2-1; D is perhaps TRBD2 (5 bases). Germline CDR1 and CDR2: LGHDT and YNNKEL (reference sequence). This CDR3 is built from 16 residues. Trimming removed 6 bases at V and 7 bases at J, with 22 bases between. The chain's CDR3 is CASSPWPSPLGNEQFF. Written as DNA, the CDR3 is TGTGCCAGCAGTCCATGGCCTAGCCCCTTAGGTAATGAGCAGTTCTTC.

The CDR3 is CASSLGADSPLHF. The DNA for the CDR3 is TGTGCCAGCAGTCTGGGGGCTGATTCACCCCTCCACTTT. V and J are TRBV5-5 and TRBJ1-6; possibly TRBD1 for D (6 bases). Germline V gene lookup returns CDR1 SGHKS and CDR2 YYEKEE (reference sequence). V lost 5 bases and J 8 bases, leaving 11 bases between the germline ends. This CDR3 region has 13 residues.

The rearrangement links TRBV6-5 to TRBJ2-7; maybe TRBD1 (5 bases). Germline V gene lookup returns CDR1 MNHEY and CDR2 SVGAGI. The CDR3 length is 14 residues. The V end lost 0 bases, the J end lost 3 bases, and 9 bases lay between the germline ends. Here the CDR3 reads CASSYSDTDYEQYF. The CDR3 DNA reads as TGTGCCAGCAGTTACTCGGACACAGACTACGAGCAGTACTTC.

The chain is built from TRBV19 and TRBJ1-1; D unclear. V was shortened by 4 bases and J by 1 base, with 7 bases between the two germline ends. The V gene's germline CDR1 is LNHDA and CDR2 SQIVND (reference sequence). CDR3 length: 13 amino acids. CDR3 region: CASSNRGNTEAFF. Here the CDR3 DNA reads TGTGCCAGTAGTAACCGGGGGAACACTGAAGCTTTCTTT. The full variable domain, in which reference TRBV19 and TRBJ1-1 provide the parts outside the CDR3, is DGGITQSPKYLFRKEGQNVTLSCEQNLNHDAMYWYRQDPGQGLRLIYYSQIVNDFQKGDIAEGYSVSREKKESFPLTVTSAQKNPTAFYLCASSNRGNTEAFFGQGTRLTVV.

The DNA for the CDR3 is TGTGCCAGCAGCTTGGGGACAGGTTCGGGTGGCTACACCTTC. The encoded protein is CASSLGTGSGGYTF. V is TRBV5-5 and J is TRBJ1-2; 7 bases line up with TRBD1. The CDR3 loop spans 14 amino acids. CDR1 is SGHKS and CDR2 is YYEKEE in the germline V gene (reference sequence). V dropped 0 bases and J dropped 7; count of bases not matched to a gene: 6. Looking up the rest from reference TRBV5-5 and TRBJ1-2 gives the full variable domain: DAGVTQSPTHLIKTRGQQVTLRCSPISGHKSVSWYQQVLGQGPQFIFQYYEKEERGRGNFPDRFSARQFPNYSSELNVNALLLGDSALYLCASSLGTGSGGYTFGSGTRLTVV.

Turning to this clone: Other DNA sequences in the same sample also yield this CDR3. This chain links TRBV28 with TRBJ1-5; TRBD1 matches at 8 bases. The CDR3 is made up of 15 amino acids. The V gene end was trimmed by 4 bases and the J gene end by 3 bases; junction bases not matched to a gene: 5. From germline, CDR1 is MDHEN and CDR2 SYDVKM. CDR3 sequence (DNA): TGTGCCAGCAGTTCCGGACAGGGAATCAATCAGCCCCAGCATTTT. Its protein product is CASSSGQGINQPQHF.

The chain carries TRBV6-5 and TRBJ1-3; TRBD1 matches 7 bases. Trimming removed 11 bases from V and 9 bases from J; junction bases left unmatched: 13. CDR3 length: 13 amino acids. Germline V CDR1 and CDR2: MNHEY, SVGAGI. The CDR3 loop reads CALGQAGGGTIYF. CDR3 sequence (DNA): TGTGCCCTCGGACAGGCCGGGGGGGGCACCATATATTTT.

The CDR3 DNA is TGTGCCAGCAGCCGAGTAAGCAATCAGCCCCAGCATTTT. Translated: CASSRVSNQPQHF. The genes are TRBV2 and TRBJ1-5; D is ambiguous. This CDR3 region has 13 residues. Per the germline V gene, CDR1 is SNHLY and CDR2 is FYNNEI. Trimming took off 6 bases at V and 1 base at J, with 7 bases between the two ends.

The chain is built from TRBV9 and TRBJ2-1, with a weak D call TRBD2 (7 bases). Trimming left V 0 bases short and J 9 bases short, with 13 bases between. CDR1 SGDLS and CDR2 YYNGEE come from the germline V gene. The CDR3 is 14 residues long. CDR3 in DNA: TGTGCCAGCAGCGTAGCGGGGGGCGCGGTTGAGCAGTTCTTC. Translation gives CASSVAGGAVEQFF.

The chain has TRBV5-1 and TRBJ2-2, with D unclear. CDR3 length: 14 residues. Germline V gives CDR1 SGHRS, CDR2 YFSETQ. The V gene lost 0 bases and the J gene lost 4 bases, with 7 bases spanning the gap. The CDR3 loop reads CASSLVSGTGELFF. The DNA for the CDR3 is TGCGCCAGCAGCTTGGTGTCGGGCACCGGGGAGCTGTTTTTT.

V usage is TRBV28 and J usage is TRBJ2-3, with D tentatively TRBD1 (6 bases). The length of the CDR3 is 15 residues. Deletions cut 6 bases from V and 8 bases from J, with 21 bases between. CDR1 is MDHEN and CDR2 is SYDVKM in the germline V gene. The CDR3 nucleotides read TGTGCCAGCAGGCAACAGGGTGGGGGCACTCGTACGCAGTATTTT. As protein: CASRQQGGGTRTQYF.

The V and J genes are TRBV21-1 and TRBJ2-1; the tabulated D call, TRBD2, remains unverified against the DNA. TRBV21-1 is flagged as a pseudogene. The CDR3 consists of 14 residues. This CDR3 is CAYEPLTHNNEQFF. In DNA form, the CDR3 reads TGTGCCTACGAGCCGCTAACCCATAACAATGAGCAGTTCTTC.

CDR3 in amino acids: CASSSPGLAAMGDTQYF. CDR3 coding DNA: TGTGCCAGCAGCTCCCCGGGACTAGCGGCGATGGGAGATACGCAGTATTTT. V is TRBV13 and J is TRBJ2-3; TRBD2 matches 11 bases. The V gene end was trimmed by 4 bases and the J gene end by 5 bases; junction bases not matched to a gene: 11. The CDR3 length is 17 residues. Germline V CDR1 and CDR2: PRHDT, FYEKMQ (reference sequence).

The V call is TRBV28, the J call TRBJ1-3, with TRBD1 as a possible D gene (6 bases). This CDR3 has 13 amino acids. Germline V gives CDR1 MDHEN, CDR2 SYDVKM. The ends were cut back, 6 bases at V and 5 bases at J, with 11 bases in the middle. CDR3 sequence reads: CASSGGGRNTIYF. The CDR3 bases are TGTGCCAGCAGCGGGGGGGGCCGAAACACCATATATTTT.

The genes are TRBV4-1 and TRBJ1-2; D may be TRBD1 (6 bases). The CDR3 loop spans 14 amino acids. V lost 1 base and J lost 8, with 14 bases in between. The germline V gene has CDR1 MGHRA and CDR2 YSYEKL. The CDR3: CASSQGRGARGYTF. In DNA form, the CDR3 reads TGCGCCAGCAGCCAAGGCAGGGGCGCTAGGGGCTACACCTTC.

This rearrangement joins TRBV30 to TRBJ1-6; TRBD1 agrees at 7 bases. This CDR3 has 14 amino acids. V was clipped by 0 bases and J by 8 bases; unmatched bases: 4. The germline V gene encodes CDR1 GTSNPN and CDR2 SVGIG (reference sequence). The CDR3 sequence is CAWSVTGMYSPLHF. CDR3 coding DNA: TGTGCCTGGAGTGTGACAGGGATGTATTCACCCCTCCACTTT.

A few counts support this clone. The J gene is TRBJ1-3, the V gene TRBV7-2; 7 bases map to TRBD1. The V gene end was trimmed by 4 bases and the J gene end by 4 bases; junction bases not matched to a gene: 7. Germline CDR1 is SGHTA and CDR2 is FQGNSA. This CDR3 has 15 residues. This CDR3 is CASSYQGGGGNTIYF. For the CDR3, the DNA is TGTGCCAGCAGCTACCAGGGGGGCGGCGGAAACACCATATATTTT.

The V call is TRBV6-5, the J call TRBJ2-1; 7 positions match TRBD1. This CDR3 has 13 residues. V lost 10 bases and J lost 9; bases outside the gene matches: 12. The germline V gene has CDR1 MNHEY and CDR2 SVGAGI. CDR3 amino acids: CATQTGYQGEQFF. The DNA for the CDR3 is TGTGCCACCCAGACAGGGTATCAGGGTGAGCAGTTCTTC.

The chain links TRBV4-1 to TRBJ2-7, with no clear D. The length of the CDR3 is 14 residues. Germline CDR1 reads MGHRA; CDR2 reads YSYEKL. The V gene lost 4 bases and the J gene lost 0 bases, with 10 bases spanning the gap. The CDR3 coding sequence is TGCGCCAGCAGCCCCGACTTTAGCTCCTACGAGCAGTACTTC. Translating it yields CASSPDFSSYEQYF.

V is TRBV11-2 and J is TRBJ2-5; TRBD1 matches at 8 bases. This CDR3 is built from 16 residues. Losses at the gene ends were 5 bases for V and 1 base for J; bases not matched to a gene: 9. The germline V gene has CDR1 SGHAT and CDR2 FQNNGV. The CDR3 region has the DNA TGTGCCAGCAGCCGGGCCCGGGACAGGTTCCAAGAGACCCAGTACTTC. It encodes CASSRARDRFQETQYF.

The CDR3 DNA follows: TGTGCCAGCAGTGAGGGCAGGGGTGCTCAGCCCCAGCATTTT. Protein sequence: CASSEGRGAQPQHF. V and J are TRBV6-1 and TRBJ1-5; perhaps TRBD1 as D (6 bases). Germline V gene data show CDR1 as MNHNS and CDR2 as SASEGT. Trimming shortened V by 3 bases and J by 6 bases, and 12 bases separated the two germline ends. This CDR3 has 14 amino acids.

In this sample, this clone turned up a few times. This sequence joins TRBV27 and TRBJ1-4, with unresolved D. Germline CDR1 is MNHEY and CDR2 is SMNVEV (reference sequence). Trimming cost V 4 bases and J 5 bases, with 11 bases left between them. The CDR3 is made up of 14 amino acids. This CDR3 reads CASSSVASNEKLFF. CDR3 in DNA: TGTGCCAGCAGTTCGGTCGCCTCGAATGAAAAACTGTTTTTT.

The CDR3 region has the DNA TGTGCCAGCAGCTTTTCGGGAGGGTACGAGCAGTACTTC. Protein sequence: CASSFSGGYEQYF. The chain combines TRBV11-3 with TRBJ2-7; 8 nucleotides line up with TRBD2. This CDR3 contains 13 residues. Trimming removed 3 bases from V and 4 bases from J; junction bases left unmatched: 2. CDR1 and CDR2 (germline): SGHNT, YENEEA.

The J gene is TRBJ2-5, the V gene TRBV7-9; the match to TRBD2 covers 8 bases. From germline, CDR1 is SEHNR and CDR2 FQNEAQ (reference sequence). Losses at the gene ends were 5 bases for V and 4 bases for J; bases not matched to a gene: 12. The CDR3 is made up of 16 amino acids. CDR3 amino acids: CASSDTPGLVIETQYF. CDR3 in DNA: TGTGCCAGCAGCGATACCCCGGGACTAGTCATAGAGACCCAGTACTTC.

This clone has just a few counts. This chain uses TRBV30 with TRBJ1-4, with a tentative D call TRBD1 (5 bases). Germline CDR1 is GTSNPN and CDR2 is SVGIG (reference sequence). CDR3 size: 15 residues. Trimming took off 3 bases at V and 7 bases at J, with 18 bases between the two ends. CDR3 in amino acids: CAWSGKGLGGEKLFF. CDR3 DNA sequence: TGTGCCTGGAGCGGCAAGGGACTCGGGGGTGAAAAACTGTTTTTT.